The subject of this entry is one TCR beta chain. Expressed TCRB transcripts got sequenced, as all isolated RNA was reverse transcribed. Clones were read by immunoSEQ multiplex PCR, and TCRdb kept only the in-frame ones, dropping some. The sample gives about 320,000 clones, 13% to 15% of which show up once; approximately 7% is in the top ten. These data come from a study of beta chain features in type 1 diabetes. Germline CDR1 and CDR2: MNHEY and SMNVEV (reference sequence). Deletions cut 3 bases from V and 5 bases from J, with 10 bases between. This CDR3 comprises 13 residues. Sequencing was done on a sample of central memory CD4+ T cells from blood. V is TRBV27 and J is TRBJ1-2; D gene uncertain. This clonotype was sampled from a man aged 30-40 years in good health. CDR3 nucleotide sequence: TGTGCCAGCAGTTTCTCCCGGGAATATGGCTACACCTTC. Protein: CASSFSREYGYTF.